This T cell receptor (beta chain) comes out of a study of T cell responses to AZD1222 COVID-19 vaccine. Comment on this clone: Its antigen is still unknown.

Here immunoSEQ multiplex PCR was the method, and the copy in TCRdb shows in-frame clones only, minus some. Altogether 130,000 or so clones are present, around nine tenths being singletons, with the ten largest covering 3.5% to 4.5%. Study conclusions and caveats: The span of vaccine-associated CD4 TCRs extended across spike, with dominance at 160-218 and 743-854. Spike-specific TCR breadth and depth were elevated following two AZD1222 doses. Donors skewed white British and female; clonal diversity was possibly underestimated. Without day 14 samples, only post-peak T cell repertoires were studied.

The sequences come from peripheral blood, collected 28 days after the second AZD1222 dose. This clonotype was sampled from an adult who received the AZD1222 COVID-19 vaccine.

CDR3 in DNA: TGTGCCAGCAGTGTGGGACAGGGGGGAGAGCAGTACTTC. Translation gives CASSVGQGGEQYF. V and J are TRBV6-4 and TRBJ2-7; TRBD1 aligns across 11 bases. J gave up 7 bases and V 4 bases, and 3 bases lay outside the gene matches. Germline V gene data show CDR1 as MRHNA and CDR2 as SNTAGT. CDR3 length: 13 residues.